The 23 T cell receptor beta chains below were found in one sample sequenced in a study of cytomegalovirus exposure and HLA in healthy donors. The primer mix had 60 Vbeta and 13 Jbeta primers. Assay used: immunoSEQ multiplex PCR; TCRdb lists only in-frame clones, some missing. The sample shows some 150,000 clones, 55% to 70% of them seen only once. Sequenced input: PBMCs. The receptor set was obtained from a woman in her sixties in good health and CMV-seropositive.

The gene calls are TRBV30 and TRBJ1-1, with D unclear. Germline CDR1 and CDR2: GTSNPN and SVGIG (reference sequence). The CDR3 covers 13 residues. Trimming removed 2 bases from V and 1 base from J, with 8 bases in between. CDR3 DNA sequence: TGTGCCTGGAGTCCCGACACGAACACTGAAGCTTTCTTT. The encoded protein is CAWSPDTNTEAFF.

The chain couples TRBV2 to TRBJ2-3; possible D gene TRBD2, 5 bases. This CDR3 has 14 amino acids. Trimming removed 7 bases from V and 6 bases from J, with 17 bases in between. Germline CDR1 SNHLY, CDR2 FYNNEI. Here the CDR3 reads CASNGLTVTDTQYF. The CDR3 DNA reads TGTGCCAGCAACGGACTGACGGTGACGGATACGCAGTATTTT.

V is TRBV27 and J is TRBJ2-1; 9 bases agree with TRBD2. This CDR3 region has 16 residues. Germline V lookup: CDR1 MNHEY, CDR2 SMNVEV (reference sequence). V lost 6 bases and J lost 4; bases outside the gene matches: 10. The CDR3 DNA reads as TGTGCCAGCAGCTCCGACTCTGCGGGAGGGTACAATGAGCAGTTCTTC. Protein product: CASSSDSAGGYNEQFF.

The J gene is TRBJ2-7, the V gene TRBV7-2; D not certain. In germline, CDR1 is SGHTA, CDR2 FQGNSA. The CDR3 totals 13 residues. V lost 8 bases and J 2 bases, leaving 13 bases between the germline ends. In DNA form, the CDR3 reads TGTGCCAGCGCGTCCACTGATACCTACGAGCAGTACTTC. Protein sequence: CASASTDTYEQYF. The full variable domain, completed using reference TRBV7-2 and TRBJ2-7, is GAGVSQSPSNKVTEKGKDVELRCDPISGHTALYWYRQSLGQGLEFLIYFQGNSAPDKSGLPSDRFSAERTGGSVSTLTIQRTQQEDSAVYLCASASTDTYEQYFGPGTRLTVT.

The gene calls are TRBV5-1 and TRBJ2-5, with D maybe TRBD2 (6 bases). The J call may be faulty, since TRBJ2-7 better matches the DNA end. From germline, CDR1 is SGHRS and CDR2 YFSETQ. This CDR3 contains 15 residues. The CDR3 region has the DNA TGCGCCAGCAGCACTACGGGACTCCGCTCCTACGAGCAGTACTTC. Its translation is CASSTTGLRSYEQYF.

This chain links TRBV7-2 with TRBJ2-4, with D perhaps TRBD1 (6 bases). The germline V and J ends were trimmed by 1 base and 6 bases, with 16 bases remaining between them. The CDR3 length is 16 residues. Germline lookup yields CDR1 SGHTA and CDR2 FQGNSA. The CDR3 sequence: CASSLVAGAQPNIQYF. CDR3 nucleotide sequence: TGTGCCAGCAGCTTAGTGGCAGGGGCCCAACCAAACATTCAGTACTTC.

This clone was picked up a small number of times. This sequence joins TRBV25-1 and TRBJ2-7; TRBD1 aligns across 7 bases. There are 12 residues in the CDR3. With V trimmed by 5 bases and J by 7 bases, 5 bases remained unmatched. Germline CDR1 and CDR2: MGHDK and SYGVNS. CDR3 protein: CASSWDSGEQYF. Written as DNA, the CDR3 is TGTGCCAGCAGTTGGGACAGTGGGGAGCAGTACTTC.

The CDR3: CASSKASTLRREGLTYEQYF. For the CDR3, the DNA is TGTGCCAGCAGCAAAGCGTCCACCTTGAGGCGGGAGGGCCTTACCTACGAGCAGTACTTC. The chain uses TRBV21-1 and TRBJ2-7; the table's D call, TRBD2, has no DNA check behind it. TRBV21-1 corresponds to a pseudogene. This CDR3 region has 20 residues.

The chain combines TRBV9 with TRBJ2-3; 8 bases are a match to TRBD2. The CDR3 consists of 13 residues. CDR1 is SGDLS, CDR2 YYNGEE, per germline. V was pared by 7 bases and J by 5 bases, with 6 bases of the junction left unmatched. CDR3 residues: CASGSGSVDTQYF. The CDR3 region has the DNA TGTGCCAGCGGGAGCGGGAGTGTAGATACGCAGTATTTT.

CDR3 DNA: TGTGCCACGAGCGGCCCTGGGGCCAACGTCCTGACTTTC. Encoded protein: CATSGPGANVLTF. The chain has TRBV30 and TRBJ2-6, with a tentative D call TRBD2 (5 bases). Germline assignment: CDR1 GTSNPN and CDR2 SVGIG (reference sequence). The CDR3 consists of 13 residues. Between the trimmed V and J ends, which lost 8 bases and 2 bases, there was a span of 10 bases.

The sample holds a few counts of this clone. This sequence joins TRBV19 and TRBJ1-2; 7 bases are shared with TRBD1. The CDR3 has 14 residues. CDR1 is LNHDA and CDR2 is SQIVND in the germline V gene (reference sequence). V lost 10 bases and J lost 4; bases outside the gene matches: 12. CDR3 residues: CATEDRSRFYGYTF. The CDR3, as DNA: TGTGCCACCGAGGACAGGTCGAGATTCTATGGCTACACCTTC.

Here the CDR3 reads CAWSGHYNEQFF. CDR3 bases: TGTGCCTGGAGTGGACATTACAATGAGCAGTTCTTC. This rearrangement joins TRBV30 to TRBJ2-1; D is undetermined. The V gene lost 1 base and the J gene lost 4 bases, with 5 bases spanning the gap. Per the germline V gene, CDR1 is GTSNPN and CDR2 is SVGIG (reference sequence). The CDR3 consists of 12 residues.

The chain combines TRBV7-6 with TRBJ2-7, with 7 bases matching TRBD1. V lost 4 bases to trimming and J lost 7 bases; unmatched junction nucleotides: 10. CDR3 length equals 14 residues. The germline V gene has CDR1 SGHVS and CDR2 FNYEAQ. The CDR3 loop reads CASSSFSTGSEQYF. Written as DNA, the CDR3 is TGTGCCAGCAGCTCCTTTTCGACAGGGAGTGAGCAGTACTTC.

This clone was observed a few times. The genes are TRBV15 and TRBJ2-7; TRBD2 matches 9 bases. The V gene end was trimmed by 4 bases and the J gene end by 0 bases; junction bases not matched to a gene: 4. The CDR3 spans 15 residues. The germline gives CDR1 LNHNV, CDR2 YYDKDF (reference sequence). DNA for the CDR3: TGTGCCACCAGCATGGAGCGGGAGGTCTCCTACGAGCAGTACTTC. It translates to CATSMEREVSYEQYF. Variable domain in full (rest from reference TRBV15 and TRBJ2-7): DAMVIQNPRYQVTQFGKPVTLSCSQTLNHNVMYWYQQKSSQAPKLLFHYYDKDFNNEADTPDNFQSRRPNTSFCFLDIRSPGLGDTAMYLCATSMEREVSYEQYFGPGTRLTVT.

The genes are TRBV5-1 and TRBJ2-3; possible D gene TRBD2, 6 bases. Germline V gene data show CDR1 as SGHRS and CDR2 as YFSETQ. V was clipped by 2 bases and J by 4 bases, with 17 bases between them. The CDR3 contains 16 residues. CDR3 sequence: CASSFVSGVGADTQYF. CDR3 nucleotide sequence: TGCGCCAGCAGCTTTGTTTCGGGGGTAGGCGCAGATACGCAGTATTTT.

The chain is built from TRBV29-1 and TRBJ2-3, with D possibly matching TRBD1 (5 bases). The CDR3 sequence is 12 residues long. V was pared by 7 bases and J by 4 bases, with 12 bases between. CDR1 SQVTM and CDR2 ANQGSEA come from the germline V gene. The CDR3 sequence: CSATLGADTQYF. The CDR3 nucleotides are TGCAGCGCCACCCTAGGGGCAGATACGCAGTATTTT.

The chain uses TRBV10-3 and TRBJ2-1, with 10 bases identical to TRBD2. The CDR3 is 16 residues long. Trimming took 4 bases from V and 1 from J; bases not matched to a gene: 4. Germline V lookup: CDR1 ENHRY, CDR2 SYGVKD. In DNA form, the CDR3 reads TGTGCCATCAGTGGGACTAGCGGAGTGTCCTACAATGAGCAGTTCTTC. It specifies CAISGTSGVSYNEQFF.

The chain combines TRBV5-4 with TRBJ1-3, with D perhaps TRBD1 (6 bases). Germline V CDR1 and CDR2: SGHNT, YYREEE (reference sequence). The CDR3 has 15 amino acids. Trimming removed 2 bases at V and 0 bases at J, with 9 bases between. This CDR3 is CASSFGQNSGNTIYF. CDR3 in DNA: TGTGCCAGCAGCTTTGGACAGAACTCTGGAAACACCATATATTTT.

The chain is built from TRBV11-2 and TRBJ2-1; 7 bases align to TRBD2. The CDR3 has 16 amino acids. Trimming cost V 1 base and J 0 bases; bases outside gene matches: 3. Germline V lookup: CDR1 SGHAT, CDR2 FQNNGV. This CDR3 reads CASSLGGSPSYNEQFF. Written as DNA, the CDR3 is TGTGCCAGCAGCTTAGGCGGGAGCCCCTCCTACAATGAGCAGTTCTTC.

The genes are TRBV9 and TRBJ1-6, with D maybe TRBD1 (5 bases). This CDR3 region has 15 residues. Deletions cut 0 bases from V and 6 bases from J, with 10 bases between. CDR1 is SGDLS, CDR2 YYNGEE, per germline. CDR3 loop: CASSVVDSLNSPLHF. Here the CDR3 DNA reads TGTGCCAGCAGCGTAGTAGACAGCCTTAATTCACCCCTCCACTTT.

This chain connects TRBV7-9 to TRBJ1-6; no definite D call. The CDR3 covers 14 residues. Trimming took off 5 bases at V and 9 bases at J, with 14 bases between the two ends. Per germline, CDR1 SEHNR and CDR2 FQNEAQ (reference sequence). The CDR3, as DNA: TGTGCCAGCAGCCTCGGGAACAGTGGTTCACCCCTCCACTTT. This sequence encodes CASSLGNSGSPLHF.

The rearrangement links TRBV5-8 to TRBJ1-4; 7 bases align to TRBD1. The germline V gene encodes CDR1 SGHTS and CDR2 YDEGEE. The CDR3 loop spans 15 amino acids. V trimming: 2 bases; J trimming: 7 bases; junction bases outside the gene matches: 8. The CDR3 DNA reads TGTGCCAGCAGCTTAACCGGGACAGTGGGTGAAAAACTGTTTTTT. Its protein is CASSLTGTVGEKLFF.

The gene calls are TRBV5-4 and TRBJ2-6; D may be TRBD2 (7 bases). This CDR3 is built from 19 residues. The V gene's germline CDR1 is SGHNT and CDR2 YYREEE (reference sequence). The V and J ends lost 6 bases and 0 bases respectively, with 22 bases between them. The CDR3 is CASTTGGGGGNSGANVLTF. CDR3 nucleotide sequence: TGTGCCAGCACCACCGGAGGGGGGGGTGGGAACTCTGGGGCCAACGTCCTGACTTTC.